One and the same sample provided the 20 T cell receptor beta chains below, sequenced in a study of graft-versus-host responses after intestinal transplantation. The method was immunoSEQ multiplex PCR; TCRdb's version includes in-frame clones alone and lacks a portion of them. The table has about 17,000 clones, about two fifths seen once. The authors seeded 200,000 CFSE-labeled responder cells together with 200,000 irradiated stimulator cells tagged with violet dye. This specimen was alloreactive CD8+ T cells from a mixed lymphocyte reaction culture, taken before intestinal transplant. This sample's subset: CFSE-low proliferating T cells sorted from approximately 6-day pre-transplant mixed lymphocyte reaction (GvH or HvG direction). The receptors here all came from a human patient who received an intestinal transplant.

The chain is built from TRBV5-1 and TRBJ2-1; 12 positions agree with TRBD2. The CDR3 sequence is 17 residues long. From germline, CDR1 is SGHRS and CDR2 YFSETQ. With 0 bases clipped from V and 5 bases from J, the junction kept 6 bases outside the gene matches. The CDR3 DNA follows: TGCGCCAGCAGCTTGGCTCTAGCGGGAGGGGTTAACAATGAGCAGTTCTTC. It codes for CASSLALAGGVNNEQFF.

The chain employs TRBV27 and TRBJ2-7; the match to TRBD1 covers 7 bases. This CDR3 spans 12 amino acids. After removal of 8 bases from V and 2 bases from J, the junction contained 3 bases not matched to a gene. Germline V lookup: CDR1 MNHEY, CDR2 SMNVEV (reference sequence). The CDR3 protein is CASWDSPYEQYF. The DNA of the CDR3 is TGTGCCAGCTGGGACAGCCCCTACGAGCAGTACTTC.

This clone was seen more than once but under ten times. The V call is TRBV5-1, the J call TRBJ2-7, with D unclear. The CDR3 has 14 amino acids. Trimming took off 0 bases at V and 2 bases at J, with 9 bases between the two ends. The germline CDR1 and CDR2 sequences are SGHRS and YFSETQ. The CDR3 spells CASSLGPPAYEQYF. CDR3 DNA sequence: TGCGCCAGCAGCTTGGGCCCCCCCGCCTACGAGCAGTACTTC.

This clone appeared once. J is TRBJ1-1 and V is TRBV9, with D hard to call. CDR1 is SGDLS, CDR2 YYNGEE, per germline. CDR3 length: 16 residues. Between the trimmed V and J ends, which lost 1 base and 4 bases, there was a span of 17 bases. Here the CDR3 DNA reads TGTGCCAGCAGCGTAACCCCCGGCCCTTCAGGCACTGAAGCTTTCTTT. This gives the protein CASSVTPGPSGTEAFF.

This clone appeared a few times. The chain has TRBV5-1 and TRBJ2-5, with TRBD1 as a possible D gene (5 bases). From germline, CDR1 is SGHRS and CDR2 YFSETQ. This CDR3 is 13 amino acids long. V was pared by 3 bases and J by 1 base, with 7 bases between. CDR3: CASSSGAQETQYF. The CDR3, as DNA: TGCGCCAGCAGCTCTGGGGCCCAAGAGACCCAGTACTTC.

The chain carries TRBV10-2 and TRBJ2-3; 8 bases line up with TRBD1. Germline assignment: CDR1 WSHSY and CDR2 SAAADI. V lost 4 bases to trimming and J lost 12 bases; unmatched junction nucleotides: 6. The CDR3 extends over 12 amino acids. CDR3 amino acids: CASSVQGEVQYF. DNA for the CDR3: TGCGCCAGCAGTGTACAGGGGGAGGTACAGTATTTT.

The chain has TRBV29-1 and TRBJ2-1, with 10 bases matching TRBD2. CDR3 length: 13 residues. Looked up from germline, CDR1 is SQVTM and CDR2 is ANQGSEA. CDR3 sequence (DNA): TGCAGTACTGGACTAGCGGATTACAATGAGCAGTTCTTC. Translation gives CSTGLADYNEQFF.

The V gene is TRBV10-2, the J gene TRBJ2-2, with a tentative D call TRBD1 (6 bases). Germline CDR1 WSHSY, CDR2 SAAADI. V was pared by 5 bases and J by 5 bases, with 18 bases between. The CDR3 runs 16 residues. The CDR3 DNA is TGCGCCAGCAGTAGATACAGGGTTACCCCGACCGGGGAGCTGTTTTTT. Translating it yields CASSRYRVTPTGELFF.

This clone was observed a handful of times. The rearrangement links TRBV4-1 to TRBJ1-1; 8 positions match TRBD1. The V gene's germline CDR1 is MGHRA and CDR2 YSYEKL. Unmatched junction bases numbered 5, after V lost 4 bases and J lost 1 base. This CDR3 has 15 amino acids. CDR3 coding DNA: TGCGCCAGCAGCCTTGAGGACAGGGCGAACACTGAAGCTTTCTTT. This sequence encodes CASSLEDRANTEAFF.

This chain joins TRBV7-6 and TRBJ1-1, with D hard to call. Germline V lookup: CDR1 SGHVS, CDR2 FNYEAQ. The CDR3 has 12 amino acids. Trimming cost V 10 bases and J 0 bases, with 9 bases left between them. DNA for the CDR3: TGTGCCACTCTACCGATGAACACTGAAGCTTTCTTT. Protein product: CATLPMNTEAFF.

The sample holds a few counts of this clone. CDR3: CASSFTAPYTDTQYF. DNA for the CDR3: TGTGCCAGCAGTTTTACAGCGCCCTACACAGATACGCAGTATTTT. V and J are TRBV27 and TRBJ2-3; D call uncertain. The CDR3 runs 15 residues. Germline V gene data show CDR1 as MNHEY and CDR2 as SMNVEV (reference sequence). V lost 3 bases and J 2 bases, leaving 12 bases between the germline ends.

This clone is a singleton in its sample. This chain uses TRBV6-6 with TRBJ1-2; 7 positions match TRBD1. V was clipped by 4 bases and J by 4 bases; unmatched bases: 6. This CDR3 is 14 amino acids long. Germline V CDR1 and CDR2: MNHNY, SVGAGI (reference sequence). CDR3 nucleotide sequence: TGTGCCAGCAGTTCCCGGACAGGATCCTATGGCTACACCTTC. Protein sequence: CASSSRTGSYGYTF.

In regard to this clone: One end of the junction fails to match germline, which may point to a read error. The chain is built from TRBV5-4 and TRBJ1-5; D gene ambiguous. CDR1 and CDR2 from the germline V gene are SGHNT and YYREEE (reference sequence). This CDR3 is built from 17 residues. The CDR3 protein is CASSQEPQKYSNQPQHF. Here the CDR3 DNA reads TGCGCCAGCAGCCAAGAACCCCAGAAGTATAGCAATCAGCCCCAGCATTTT.

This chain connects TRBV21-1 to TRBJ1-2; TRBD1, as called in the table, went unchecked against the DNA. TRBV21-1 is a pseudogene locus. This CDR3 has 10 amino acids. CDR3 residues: CARLGPIFTF. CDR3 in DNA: TGTGCCCGCCTTGGCCCAATTTTCACCTTC.

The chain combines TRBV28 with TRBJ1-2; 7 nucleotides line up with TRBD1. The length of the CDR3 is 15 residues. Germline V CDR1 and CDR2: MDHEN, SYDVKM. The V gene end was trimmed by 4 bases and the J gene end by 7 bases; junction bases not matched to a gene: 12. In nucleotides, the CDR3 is TGTGCCAGCAGTTCATACAGGGGACGCGGAGCTGGCTACACCTTC. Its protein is CASSSYRGRGAGYTF.

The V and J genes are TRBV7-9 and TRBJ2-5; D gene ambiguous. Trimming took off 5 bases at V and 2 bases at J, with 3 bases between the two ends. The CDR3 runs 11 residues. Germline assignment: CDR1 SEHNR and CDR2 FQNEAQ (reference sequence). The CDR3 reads CASSPQETQYF. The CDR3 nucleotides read TGTGCCAGCAGCCCACAAGAGACCCAGTACTTC.

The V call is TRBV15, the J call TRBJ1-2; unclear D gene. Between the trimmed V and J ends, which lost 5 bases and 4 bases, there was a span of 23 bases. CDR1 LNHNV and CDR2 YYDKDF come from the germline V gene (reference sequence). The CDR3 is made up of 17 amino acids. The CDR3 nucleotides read TGTGCCACCAGCCAATTGAAAGGGTGTGGAAAGACCTATGGCTACACCTTC. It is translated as CATSQLKGCGKTYGYTF.

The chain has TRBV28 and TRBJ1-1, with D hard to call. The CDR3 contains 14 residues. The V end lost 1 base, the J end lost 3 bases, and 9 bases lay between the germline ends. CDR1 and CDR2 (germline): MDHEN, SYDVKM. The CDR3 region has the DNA TGTGCCAGCAGTTTATTAGTGTGGGACACTGAAGCTTTCTTT. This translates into CASSLLVWDTEAFF.

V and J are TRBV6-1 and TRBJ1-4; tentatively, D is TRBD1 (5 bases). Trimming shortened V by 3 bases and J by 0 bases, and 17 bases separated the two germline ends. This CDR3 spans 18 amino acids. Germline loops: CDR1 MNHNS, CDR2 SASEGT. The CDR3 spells CASSDYPPTEATNEKLFF. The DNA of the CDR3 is TGTGCCAGCAGTGATTACCCCCCGACAGAAGCAACTAATGAAAAACTGTTTTTT.

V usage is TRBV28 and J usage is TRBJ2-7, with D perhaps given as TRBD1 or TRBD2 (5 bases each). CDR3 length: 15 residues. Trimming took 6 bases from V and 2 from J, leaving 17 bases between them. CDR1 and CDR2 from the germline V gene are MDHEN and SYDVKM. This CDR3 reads CASRLGGFSPYEQYF. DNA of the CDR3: TGTGCCAGCAGGCTTGGGGGATTTAGTCCCTACGAGCAGTACTTC.